This T cell receptor beta chain was captured in a study of technical replicates of blood from four donors. This CDR3 has 11 amino acids. Germline V gives CDR1 SGHAT, CDR2 FQNNGV. Trimming cost V 0 bases and J 10 bases, with 6 bases left between them. Data came from immunoSEQ multiplex PCR; TCRdb stores just in-frame clones and leaves some out. Of 15,000 or so clones in the sample, around 82% are singletons; the top ten hold approximately 10%. This TCR derives from a human donor in good health. Material: PBMCs. The chain has TRBV11-2 and TRBJ1-1; D uncertain. Here the CDR3 reads CASSLDSRAFF. CDR3 in DNA: TGTGCCAGCAGCTTAGATAGTCGAGCTTTCTTT.